The rows below give T cell receptor beta chains drawn from one sample of a study of memory CD4+ T cells and cytomegalovirus serostatus. Method: immunoSEQ multiplex PCR; TCRdb's copy keeps in-frame clones and lacks some. The top ten clones hold approximately 1.2% of a sample with 40,000 or so clones, roughly 83% of them seen once. Sequencing was performed on memory CD4+ T cells from blood. These receptor sequences come from an adult in good health and CMV-seronegative. Each CDR3 is given with its conserved first and last residue. The D gene is left open where the match is weak. Where a row states a size, it is once, few, many or the class of an expanded clone; other rows omit it.

v_gene	abundance	d_gene	j_gene	CDR3nt	CDR3aa
TRBV5-1	NA	TRBD1	TRBJ1-2	TGCGCCAGCAGCGCGGGACAGGGGGATTATGGCTACACCTTC	CASSAGQGDYGYTF
TRBV7-2	few	TRBD1	TRBJ2-3	TGTGCCACCAAGACAGGGCCCACAGATACGCAGTATTTT	CATKTGPTDTQYF
TRBV5-6	NA	NA	TRBJ2-4	TGTGCCAGCAGCCGGAGGGGGTCGGCCAAAAACATTCAGTACTTC	CASSRRGSAKNIQYF
TRBV7-6	once	NA	TRBJ2-1	TGTGCCAGCAGCTTAGCGGTGGCGAGCCAAGTGCAGTTCTTC	CASSLAVASQVQFF
TRBV4-2	NA	NA	TRBJ1-2	TGTGCCAGCAGCCAAGCAGGGTCCTATGGCTACACCTTC	CASSQAGSYGYTF
TRBV5-4	NA	NA	TRBJ1-6	TGTGCCAGCAGTCCTACAGGGCCAAATTCACCCCTCCACTTT	CASSPTGPNSPLHF
TRBV9	NA	TRBD2	TRBJ2-2	TGTGCCAGCAGCGTAGGACTAGCGGGGTCAGGTGACCGGGAGCTGTTTTTT	CASSVGLAGSGDRELFF
TRBV11-2	NA	NA	TRBJ2-3	TGTGCCAGCAGCACGGTCGGACGCACAGATACGCAGTATTTT	CASSTVGRTDTQYF
TRBV14	NA	TRBD1	TRBJ2-7	TGTGCCAGCAGCCGCTCGGGACAGGGGATGTACGAGCAGTACTTC	CASSRSGQGMYEQYF
TRBV7-9	NA	NA	TRBJ2-3	TGTGCCAGCAGCCAGGGGATACAGGCAGATACGCAGTATTTT	CASSQGIQADTQYF
TRBV12-5	NA	TRBD2	TRBJ2-7	TGTGCTAGTGGTTTGCAACTAGCGGGAGGTACCTACGAGCAGTACTTC	CASGLQLAGGTYEQYF
TRBV5-6	NA	NA	TRBJ2-2	TGTGCCAGCAGCTTGGCCGAGCGGGGGGAGCTGTTTTTT	CASSLAERGELFF
TRBV10-3	NA	NA	TRBJ2-1	TGTGCCATCAGTGGGGGGCTAGACAATGAGCAGTTCTTC	CAISGGLDNEQFF
TRBV27	NA	TRBD1	TRBJ2-7	TGTGCCAGCAGTGTTGGGACAGGGGAAGAGCAGTACTTC	CASSVGTGEEQYF
TRBV7-3	NA	NA	TRBJ2-4	TGTGCCAGCAGCTTGGGAGGAGCCAAAAACATTCAGTACTTC	CASSLGGAKNIQYF
TRBV29-1	NA	NA	TRBJ1-4	TGCAGCGCGACAGTCAGTAATGAAAAACTGTTTTTT	CSATVSNEKLFF
TRBV27	NA	TRBD1	TRBJ1-2	TGTGCCAGCAGTCGACAGGGATTGGGCGGCTACACCTTC	CASSRQGLGGYTF
TRBV19	once	TRBD2	TRBJ2-6	TGTGCCAGTAGTGATGGGACACTAGCGGGAGTGGCTGGGGCCAACGTCCTGACTTTC	CASSDGTLAGVAGANVLTF
TRBV12-5	NA	TRBD1	TRBJ2-7	TGTGCTAGTGGCTCGGGACAGTCCTACGAGCAGTACTTC	CASGSGQSYEQYF
TRBV9	NA	NA	TRBJ1-3	TGTGCCAGCAGCGTACGAGGGACTATCTCCTCTGGAAACACCATATATTTT	CASSVRGTISSGNTIYF
TRBV21-1	NA	NA	TRBJ2-7	TGTGCCAGCAGCCCCAGGACAGGGGAGGGAGAGCAGTACTTC	CASSPRTGEGEQYF
TRBV10-1	NA	TRBD1	TRBJ2-3	TGCGCCAGCGGTTGGGACAGCAATACGCAGTATTTT	CASGWDSNTQYF
TRBV19	NA	NA	TRBJ2-3	TGTGCCAGTAGTCTCTACGTGCCCTCGGAGACAGATACGCAGTATTTT	CASSLYVPSETDTQYF
TRBV7-9	NA	TRBD1	TRBJ2-2	TGTGCCAGCAGCCCCGGGACAGCCACCGGGGAGCTGTTTTTT	CASSPGTATGELFF
TRBV7-2	NA	NA	TRBJ1-3	TGTGCCAGCAGCTTACAGGCCCCGGGGATTGCGGGAAACACCATATATTTT	CASSLQAPGIAGNTIYF
TRBV11-3	NA	NA	TRBJ2-7	TGTGCCAGCAGAGAAACGGGTGAGCAGTACTTC	CASRETGEQYF
TRBV19	few	TRBD1	TRBJ2-2	TGTGCCAGCCGGACAGGTGACAACACCGGGGAGCTGTTTTTT	CASRTGDNTGELFF
TRBV2	NA	NA	TRBJ1-2	TGTGCCAGCACCCCCGAAAGGGAAAACTATGGCTACACCTTC	CASTPERENYGYTF
TRBV5-4	NA	TRBD2	TRBJ2-3	TGTGCCAGCAGGCCTACTAGCGCCAGAGCAGATACGCAGTATTTT	CASRPTSARADTQYF
TRBV19	once	NA	TRBJ2-5	TGTGCCAGTGCAACCGGGACACTGGAGACCCAGTACTTC	CASATGTLETQYF
TRBV11-3	NA	NA	TRBJ2-5	TGTGCCAGCAGCAACAGAGGGCCGGGGGTAGAGACCCAGTACTTC	CASSNRGPGVETQYF
TRBV4-2	few	NA	TRBJ1-2	TGTGCCAGCAGCCAGCTAGGCCGGGGGACACATGGCTACACCTTC	CASSQLGRGTHGYTF
TRBV6-5	NA	TRBD1	TRBJ1-2	TGTGCCAGCAGACGACCTGGACAGGGTAGCTACACCTTC	CASRRPGQGSYTF
TRBV30	NA	TRBD1	TRBJ2-7	TGTGCCTGGGGAACAGGGGGCGCAGATTACGAGCAGTACTTC	CAWGTGGADYEQYF
TRBV18	once	NA	TRBJ1-1	TGTGCCAGCTCACCAGTGGGGGGTGGGATGACTGAAGCTTTCTTT	CASSPVGGGMTEAFF
TRBV2	NA	TRBD1	TRBJ1-1	TGTGCCAGCGGAGGACAGGGTCATACTGAAGCTTTCTTT	CASGGQGHTEAFF
TRBV2	NA	NA	TRBJ2-1	TGTGCCAGCAGTGAAGCGAAGGGTATCTCCTACAATGAGCAGTTCTTC	CASSEAKGISYNEQFF
TRBV2	medium-sized	TRBD2	TRBJ2-7	TGTGCCAGCAGTAAGGGACTAGCGGGAGTAGTCTACGAGCAGTACTTC	CASSKGLAGVVYEQYF